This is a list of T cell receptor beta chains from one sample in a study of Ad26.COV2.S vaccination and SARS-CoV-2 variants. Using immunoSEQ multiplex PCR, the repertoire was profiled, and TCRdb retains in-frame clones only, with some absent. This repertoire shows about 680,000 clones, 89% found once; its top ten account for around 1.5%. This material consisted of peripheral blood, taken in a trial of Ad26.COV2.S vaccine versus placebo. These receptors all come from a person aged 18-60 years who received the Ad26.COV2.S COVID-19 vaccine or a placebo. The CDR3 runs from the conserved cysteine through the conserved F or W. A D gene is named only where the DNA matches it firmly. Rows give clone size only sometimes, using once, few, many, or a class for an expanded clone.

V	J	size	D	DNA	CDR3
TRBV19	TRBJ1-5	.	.	TGTGCCAGTAGTATAGGTACAGCCATCTTCAATCAGCCCCAGCATTTT	CASSIGTAIFNQPQHF
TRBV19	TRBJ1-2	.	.	TGTGCCAGTAGTATCTCGACGGACAACTATGGCTACACCTTC	CASSISTDNYGYTF
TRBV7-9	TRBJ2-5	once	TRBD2	TGTGCCAGCAGCTTCCCTAGCGGGACTCAAGAGACCCAGTACTTC	CASSFPSGTQETQYF
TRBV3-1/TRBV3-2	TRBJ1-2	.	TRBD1	TGTGCCAGCAGCCTCGACAGGGACTATGGCTACACCTTC	CASSLDRDYGYTF
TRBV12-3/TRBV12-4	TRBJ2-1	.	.	TGTGCCAGCAGTCGGACAGACAATGAGCAGTTCTTC	CASSRTDNEQFF
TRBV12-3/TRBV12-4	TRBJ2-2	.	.	TGTGCCAGCAGTGTAGCCGGGGAGCTGTTTTTT	CASSVAGELFF
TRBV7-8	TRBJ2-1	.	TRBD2	TGTGCCAGCAGCTTACGGGCTAGCGGGACGTCTTACAATGAGCAGTTCTTC	CASSLRASGTSYNEQFF
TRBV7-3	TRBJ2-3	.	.	TGTGCCAGCAGCTTAAATCTTGTGGATACGCAGTATTTT	CASSLNLVDTQYF
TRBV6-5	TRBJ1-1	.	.	TGTGCCAGCAGCCAGCCGGGGGCCATGAACACTGAAGCTTTCTTT	CASSQPGAMNTEAFF
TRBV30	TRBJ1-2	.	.	TGTGCCTGGAGTGTACAAGCCTCACTGGGAAGCACCTTC	CAWSVQASLGSTF
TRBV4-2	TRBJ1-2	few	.	TGTGCCAGCAGCCAAGACCCTGTGAGGGAGGGCTACACCTTC	CASSQDPVREGYTF
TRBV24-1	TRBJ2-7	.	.	TGTGCCACCCCCGACGGAGAGCACGAGCAGTACTTC	CATPDGEHEQYF
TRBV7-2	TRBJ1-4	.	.	TGTGCCAGCAGCTCGCAGGGTACAACTAATGAAAAACTGTTTTTT	CASSSQGTTNEKLFF
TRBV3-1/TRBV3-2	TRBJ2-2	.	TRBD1	TGTGCCAGCAGCCAAGGTTCAGGGGGTACGAACACCGGGGAGCTGTTTTTT	CASSQGSGGTNTGELFF
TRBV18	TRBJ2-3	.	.	TGTGCCAGCCTAAAAAGCCTGGCAGATACGCAGTATTTT	CASLKSLADTQYF
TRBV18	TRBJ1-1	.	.	TGTGCCAGCTCACCACGTGGGTTGGCCCGTGGAGAGAACACTGAAGCTTTCTTT	CASSPRGLARGENTEAFF
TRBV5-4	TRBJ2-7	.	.	TGTGCCAGCAGCTTCAAATATTCGTCGTACTTC	CASSFKYSSYF
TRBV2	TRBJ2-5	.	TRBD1	TGTGCCAGCAGTCCAGGGGGATTGACCCAGTACTTC	CASSPGGLTQYF
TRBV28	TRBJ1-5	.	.	TGTGCCAGCAAAAGGGCAGAGAAACAGCCCCAGCATTTT	CASKRAEKQPQHF
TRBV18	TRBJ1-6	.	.	TGTGCCAGCTCACCATACGACAGCCTTAATTCACCCCTCCACTTT	CASSPYDSLNSPLHF
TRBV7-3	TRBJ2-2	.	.	TGTGCCAGCAGCTTAACGAGGACGGGGGCCTACACCGGGGAGCTGTTTTTT	CASSLTRTGAYTGELFF
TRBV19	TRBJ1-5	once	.	TGTGCCAGTAGTATAGGGGGGGTAGGCCAGCCCCAGCATTTT	CASSIGGVGQPQHF
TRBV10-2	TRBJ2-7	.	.	TGCGCCAGCAGTGGGGGGACTTTCTCCTACGAGCAGTACTTC	CASSGGTFSYEQYF
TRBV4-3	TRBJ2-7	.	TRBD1	TGCGCCAGCAGCCGGACGGACAGGGTTACCTACGAGCAGTACTTC	CASSRTDRVTYEQYF
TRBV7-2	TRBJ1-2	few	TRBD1	TGTGCCAGCAGCATGGACAGGGCCTATGGCTACACCTTC	CASSMDRAYGYTF
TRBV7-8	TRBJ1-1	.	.	TGTGCCAGCAGCTCCGACGGGGGCACTGAAGCTTTCTTT	CASSSDGGTEAFF
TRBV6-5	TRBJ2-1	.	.	TGTGCCAGCAGGGGCACCAGGGATGAGCAGTTCTTC	CASRGTRDEQFF
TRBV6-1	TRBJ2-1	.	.	TGTGCCAGCAGTGAAATAGGTAGCGCCAACTCCTACAATGAGCAGTTCTTC	CASSEIGSANSYNEQFF
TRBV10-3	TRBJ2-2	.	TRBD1	TGTGCCATCAGTGAGCGGGACAGGGCGACCGGGGAGCTGTTTTTT	CAISERDRATGELFF
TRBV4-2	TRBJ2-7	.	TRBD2	TGTGCCAGCAGCCCTCTAGCGGCCTCCTCCTACGAGCAGTACTTC	CASSPLAASSYEQYF
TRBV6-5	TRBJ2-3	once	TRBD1	TGTGCCAGCATGGCGAACAGGGGGACAGATACGCAGTATTTT	CASMANRGTDTQYF
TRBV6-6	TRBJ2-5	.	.	TGTGCCAGCAGGTTTATCCCCGAGACGCGACAAGAGACCCAGTACTTC	CASRFIPETRQETQYF
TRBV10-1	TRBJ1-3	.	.	TGCGCCAGCAGTGAGTCGGGAAGTTCTGGAAACACCATATATTTT	CASSESGSSGNTIYF
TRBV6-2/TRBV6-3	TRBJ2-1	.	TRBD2	TGTGCCAGCAGTCCGGGGGGGGAGTACAATGAGCAGTTCTTC	CASSPGGEYNEQFF
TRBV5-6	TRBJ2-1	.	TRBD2	TGTGCCAGCAGCAGGGGACTAGCGGGGGTAGAGCAGTTCTTC	CASSRGLAGVEQFF
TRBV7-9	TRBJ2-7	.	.	TGTGCCAGCAGCTTAGCGCCCCAGGGAACCCACGAGCAGTACTTC	CASSLAPQGTHEQYF
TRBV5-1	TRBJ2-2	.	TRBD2	TGCGCCAGCAGCTTGGGGATAGAAGGGGGCCTAGCGGGAGTGCGGACCGGGGAGCTGTTTTTT	CASSLGIEGGLAGVRTGELFF
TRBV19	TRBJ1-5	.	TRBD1	TGTGCCAGTACCGCGGACAGGGCCTCCCGGCAGCCCCAGCATTTT	CASTADRASRQPQHF
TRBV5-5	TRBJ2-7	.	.	TGTGCCAGCAGCTTGCCAGGGAGGTACGAGCAGTACTTC	CASSLPGRYEQYF
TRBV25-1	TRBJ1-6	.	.	TGTGCCAGCAGTCCCCCGGGGGGTTCACCCCTCCACTTT	CASSPPGGSPLHF
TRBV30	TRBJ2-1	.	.	TGTGCCTGGAGTGGCTACAACAATGAGCAGTTCTTC	CAWSGYNNEQFF
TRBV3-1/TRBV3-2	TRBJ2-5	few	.	TGTGCCAGCAGCCAAGACGCTCTTTACCCTGGGGAGACCCAGTACTTC	CASSQDALYPGETQYF
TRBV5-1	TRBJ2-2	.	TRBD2	TGCGCCAGCAGCCTAAAACTGGGACTAGCACCAACCGGGGAGCTGTTTTTT	CASSLKLGLAPTGELFF
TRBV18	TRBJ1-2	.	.	TGTGCCAGCTCACCAATAGGGGGGGCAGCTAACTATGGCTACACCTTC	CASSPIGGAANYGYTF
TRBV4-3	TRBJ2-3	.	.	TGCGCCAGCAGCCAAGAGAACCGGGGGAGGAGAACAGATACGCAGTATTTT	CASSQENRGRRTDTQYF
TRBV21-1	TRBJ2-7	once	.	TGTGCCAGCAGCAAACCGAGACAGGCGAACGAGCAGTACTTC	CASSKPRQANEQYF
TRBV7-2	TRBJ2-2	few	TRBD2	TGTGCCAGCAGCTTATCCAGCGGGAGTCCCGGGGAGCTGTTTTTT	CASSLSSGSPGELFF
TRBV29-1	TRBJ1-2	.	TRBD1	TGCAGCGTTGACAAGACGCCTGGGACAGGGTCTAACTATGGCTACACCTTC	CSVDKTPGTGSNYGYTF
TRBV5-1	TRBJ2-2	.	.	TGCGCCAGCAGCGCGCGACTAGTTGATACCGGGGAGCTGTTTTTT	CASSARLVDTGELFF
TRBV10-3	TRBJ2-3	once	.	TGTGCCATCAGTGGCAGGGATTCTAGCACAGATACGCAGTATTTT	CAISGRDSSTDTQYF
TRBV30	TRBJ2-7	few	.	TGTGCCTGGAGTTCCCGAGGCTTAGCCTACGAGCAGTACTTC	CAWSSRGLAYEQYF
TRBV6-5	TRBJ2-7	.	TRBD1	TGTGCCAGCAGTTACTCGAGACAGGGTTACGAGCAGTACTTC	CASSYSRQGYEQYF